The 20 T cell receptor beta chains below were found in one sample sequenced in a study of blood T cell repertoires in COVID-19. Sequencing used immunoSEQ multiplex PCR; TCRdb keeps in-frame clones, though not all of them. Here the sample spans 250,000 to 350,000 clones, more than 75% being singletons. Sequencing was carried out using PBMCs or T cells enriched from blood (not recorded which). These receptors were taken from an older woman in a cohort exposed to, infected with or recovered from COVID-19 (not recorded which).

This clone appeared a few times. The chain uses TRBV7-6 and TRBJ1-6; D is perhaps TRBD1 (5 bases). This CDR3 contains 18 residues. V was trimmed by 2 bases and J by 0 bases, leaving 14 bases between them. The germline V gene encodes CDR1 SGHVS and CDR2 FNYEAQ. The CDR3 spells CASSLQVRVSSYNSPLHF. CDR3 in DNA: TGTGCCAGCAGCTTACAAGTCAGGGTGAGCTCCTATAATTCACCCCTCCACTTT.

This chain connects TRBV6-5 to TRBJ2-7, with TRBD1 matching 12 bases. Germline assignment: CDR1 MNHEY and CDR2 SVGAGI. The CDR3 sequence is 13 residues long. With 6 bases clipped from V and 5 bases from J, the junction kept 2 bases outside the gene matches. CDR3 sequence (DNA): TGTGCCAGCAGGGGGGACAGGGGGCACGAGCAGTACTTC. The encoded protein is CASRGDRGHEQYF.

V gene TRBV5-1 combines with J gene TRBJ2-3, with TRBD2 matching over 12 bases. This CDR3 region has 16 residues. J was trimmed by 0 bases and V by 3 bases; bases with no gene match: 2. From germline, CDR1 is SGHRS and CDR2 YFSETQ. The CDR3 loop reads CASSWTSGASTDTQYF. Here the CDR3 DNA reads TGCGCCAGCAGCTGGACTAGCGGGGCTAGCACAGATACGCAGTATTTT.

V and J are TRBV12-3 or TRBV12-4 and TRBJ2-7; D unresolved. This CDR3 is built from 11 residues. Trimming pared 7 bases from V and 1 base from J, leaving 5 bases between. CDR3: CASTPSYEQYF. CDR3 DNA: TGTGCCAGCACCCCTTCCTACGAGCAGTACTTC.

This clone was counted a few times. The rearrangement links TRBV7-9 to TRBJ2-7, with D possibly being TRBD1 (6 bases). The CDR3 is 15 amino acids. Trimming shortened V by 3 bases and J by 3 bases, and 15 bases separated the two germline ends. Germline assignment: CDR1 SEHNR and CDR2 FQNEAQ (reference sequence). The chain's CDR3 is CASSFQGLGVYEQYF. CDR3 bases: TGTGCCAGCAGCTTCCAGGGGCTCGGGGTCTACGAGCAGTACTTC.

CDR3 bases: TGTGCCAGCAGAGCGACAGGAGTCCTCAATCAGCCCCAGCATTTT. This sequence encodes CASRATGVLNQPQHF. The chain carries TRBV6-5 and TRBJ1-5; TRBD1 might be the D (6 bases). Between the trimmed V and J ends, which lost 6 bases and 3 bases, there was a span of 15 bases. Germline V gene lookup returns CDR1 MNHEY and CDR2 SVGAGI. This CDR3 contains 15 residues.

The chain uses TRBV11-2 and TRBJ2-2; TRBD1 is a possible D gene (6 bases). Germline V CDR1 and CDR2: SGHAT, FQNNGV. The V and J ends lost 6 bases and 3 bases respectively, with 17 bases between them. This CDR3 has 16 residues. The CDR3 here is CASRLKGVYDTGELFF. CDR3 DNA: TGTGCCAGCAGACTGAAGGGGGTGTACGACACCGGGGAGCTGTTTTTT.

The chain couples TRBV20-1 to TRBJ2-3; perhaps TRBD2 as D (6 bases). There are 14 residues in the CDR3. The V end was cut by 3 bases, the J end by 1 base, with 11 bases between. Looked up from germline, CDR1 is DFQATT and CDR2 is SNEGSKA (reference sequence). The CDR3 region has the DNA TGCAGTGCTAGTGCGGGACTTCGCACAGATACGCAGTATTTT. It encodes CSASAGLRTDTQYF.

The chain employs TRBV18 and TRBJ2-1, with 9 bases lining up with TRBD1. Looked up from germline, CDR1 is KGHSH and CDR2 is LQKENI. The V segment lost 3 bases and the J segment 6 bases; nucleotides outside the gene matches: 3. This CDR3 is built from 14 residues. CDR3 nucleotides: TGTGCCAGCTCACCGACAGGGGGGGGCAATGAGCAGTTCTTC. Its protein is CASSPTGGGNEQFF.

This chain links TRBV5-5 with TRBJ2-1; the match to TRBD2 covers 7 bases. CDR3 size: 16 residues. After removal of 4 bases from V and 0 bases from J, the junction contained 7 bases not matched to a gene. Germline CDR1 SGHKS, CDR2 YYEKEE (reference sequence). CDR3: CASSPIAGLSYNEQFF. The CDR3 DNA is TGTGCCAGCAGCCCGATAGCGGGCCTCTCCTACAATGAGCAGTTCTTC.

The chain has TRBV27 and TRBJ2-3, with a weak D call TRBD2 (5 bases). V lost 8 bases, J lost 4 bases, and 16 bases lay in between. Germline V gene lookup returns CDR1 MNHEY and CDR2 SMNVEV (reference sequence). CDR3 length equals 14 residues. The CDR3 sequence: CASLPGYGADTQYF. The CDR3, as DNA: TGTGCCAGCTTACCGGGGTATGGAGCAGATACGCAGTATTTT.

This rearrangement joins TRBV3-1 (or the pseudogene TRBV3-2) to TRBJ2-5, with TRBD2 as a possible D gene (6 bases). This CDR3 has 14 amino acids. The V end lost 3 bases, the J end lost 2 bases, and 10 bases lay between the germline ends. CDR1 and CDR2 (germline): LGHDT, YNNKEL (reference sequence). CDR3 region: CASSHVGLQETQYF. CDR3 sequence (DNA): TGTGCCAGCAGCCACGTGGGACTGCAAGAGACCCAGTACTTC.

This chain links TRBV30 with TRBJ2-7, with D possibly TRBD2 on 5 matching bases. Trimming took off 7 bases at V and 9 bases at J, with 19 bases between the two ends. The germline V gene encodes CDR1 GTSNPN and CDR2 SVGIG (reference sequence). The CDR3 loop spans 12 amino acids. The CDR3 loop is CAYGVSGVRQYF. The CDR3 DNA follows: TGTGCCTACGGGGTCAGTGGGGTGAGGCAGTACTTC.

The count of this clone is one. The genes are TRBV28 and TRBJ2-3; 16 nucleotides match TRBD2. The CDR3 totals 17 residues. Germline values: CDR1 MDHEN, CDR2 SYDVKM. Losses at the gene ends were 1 base for V and 12 bases for J; bases not matched to a gene: 10. In nucleotides, the CDR3 is TGTGCCAGCAGTTTATCACCGGGACTAGCGGGAGGGCCTACCCAGTATTTT. This translates into CASSLSPGLAGGPTQYF. Full variable domain (outside the CDR3, taken from reference TRBV28 and TRBJ2-3): DVKVTQSSRYLVKRTGEKVFLECVQDMDHENMFWYRQDPGLGLRLIYFSYDVKMKEKGDIPEGYSVSREKKERFSLILESASTNQTSMYLCASSLSPGLAGGPTQYFGPGTRLTVL.

The chain has TRBV7-9 and TRBJ2-7, with 9 bases fitting TRBD2. The germline V gene has CDR1 SEHNR and CDR2 FQNEAQ (reference sequence). The CDR3 has 16 residues. With 5 bases clipped from V and 1 base from J, the junction kept 9 bases outside the gene matches. CDR3 protein: CASSRGGGRDSYEQYF. The CDR3 DNA sequence: TGTGCCAGCAGCCGAGGGGGCGGGAGGGATTCCTACGAGCAGTACTTC.

This chain joins TRBV5-3 and TRBJ1-5; D possibly corresponds to TRBD1 (6 bases). TRBV5-3 is sorted into the ORF group, with uncertain function. The CDR3 consists of 18 residues. V gave up 4 bases and J gave up 2 bases, with 22 bases separating them. Here the CDR3 reads CARSPDTPGGAGNQPQHF. Here the CDR3 DNA reads TGTGCCAGAAGCCCGGACACCCCGGGGGGCGCGGGCAATCAGCCCCAGCATTTT.

The CDR3 loop reads CASSPEGKRNTEAFF. Here the CDR3 DNA reads TGTGCCAGCAGCCCGGAGGGGAAGCGGAACACTGAAGCTTTCTTT. The chain uses TRBV7-2 and TRBJ1-1, with a possible D match to TRBD1 (5 bases). This CDR3 is 15 amino acids long. With 5 bases removed from V and 1 base from J, the gap between germline ends came to 14 bases. Germline loops: CDR1 SGHTA, CDR2 FQGNSA.

The chain links TRBV27 to TRBJ2-7, with D perhaps matching TRBD1 (5 bases). CDR1 and CDR2 from the germline V gene are MNHEY and SMNVEV (reference sequence). The CDR3 totals 13 residues. The V and J ends lost 3 bases and 3 bases respectively, with 9 bases between them. The CDR3 DNA is TGTGCCAGCAGTTTCGGCAGGGACTACGAGCAGTACTTC. Translation gives CASSFGRDYEQYF.

This clone appeared once. The chain joins TRBV5-1 to TRBJ2-7, with D possibly matching TRBD2 (6 bases). V was clipped by 6 bases and J by 6 bases, with 19 bases between them. The CDR3 loop spans 14 amino acids. Germline loops: CDR1 SGHRS, CDR2 YFSETQ. CDR3 protein: CASTPRDSRGEQYF. The CDR3 region has the DNA TGCGCCAGCACCCCACGGGACTCCCGGGGCGAGCAGTACTTC.

CDR3 coding DNA: TGTGCCAGCAGTTTAGGGGGGAGCAGGGAGACCCAGTACTTC. Translated, it gives CASSLGGSRETQYF. The chain joins TRBV28 to TRBJ2-5; maybe TRBD2 (6 bases). Trimming removed 2 bases at V and 5 bases at J, with 12 bases between. CDR1 is MDHEN and CDR2 is SYDVKM in the germline V gene. CDR3 length: 14 amino acids. Looking up the rest from reference TRBV28 and TRBJ2-5 gives the full variable domain: DVKVTQSSRYLVKRTGEKVFLECVQDMDHENMFWYRQDPGLGLRLIYFSYDVKMKEKGDIPEGYSVSREKKERFSLILESASTNQTSMYLCASSLGGSRETQYFGPGTRLLVL.